This TCR beta chain was retrieved from a study of blood T cell repertoires in COVID-19. Assay used: immunoSEQ multiplex PCR; TCRdb lists only in-frame clones, some missing. The sample consists of some 250,000 clones, approximately 83% of them appearing once. V shed 6 bases, J shed 5 bases, and the junction held 15 bases outside the gene matches. Germline V CDR1 and CDR2: SGHNT, YYREEE (reference sequence). This CDR3 region has 16 residues. The receptor was isolated from a woman aged 50 to 65 who had recovered from COVID-19. Material: PBMCs or T cells enriched from blood (not recorded which). This sequence joins TRBV5-4 and TRBJ2-5; 8 nucleotides agree with TRBD1. The CDR3 protein is CASTPDGQGGGETQYF. The CDR3 DNA sequence: TGTGCCAGCACCCCTGATGGACAGGGTGGTGGGGAGACCCAGTACTTC. The full variable domain, in which reference TRBV5-4 and TRBJ2-5 provide the parts outside the CDR3, is ETGVTQSPTHLIKTRGQQVTLRCSSQSGHNTVSWYQQALGQGPQFIFQYYREEENGRGNFPPRFSGLQFPNYSSELNVNALELDDSALYLCASTPDGQGGGETQYFGPGTRLLVL.